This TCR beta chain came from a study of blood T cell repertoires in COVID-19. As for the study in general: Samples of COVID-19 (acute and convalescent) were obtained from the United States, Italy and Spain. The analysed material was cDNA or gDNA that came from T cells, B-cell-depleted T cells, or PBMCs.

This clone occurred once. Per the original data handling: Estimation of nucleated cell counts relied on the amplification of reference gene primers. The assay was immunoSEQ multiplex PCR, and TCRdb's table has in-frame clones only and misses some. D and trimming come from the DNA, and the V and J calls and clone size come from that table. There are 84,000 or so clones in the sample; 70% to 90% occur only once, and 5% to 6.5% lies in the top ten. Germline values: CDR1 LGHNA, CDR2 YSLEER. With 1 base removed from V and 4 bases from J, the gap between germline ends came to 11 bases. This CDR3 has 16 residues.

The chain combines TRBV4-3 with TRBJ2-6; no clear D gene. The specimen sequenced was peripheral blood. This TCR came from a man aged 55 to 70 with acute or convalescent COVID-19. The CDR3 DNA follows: TGCGCCAGCAGCCAAGGTGGTTCGGTGGGGGCCAACGTCCTGACTTTC. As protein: CASSQGGSVGANVLTF.